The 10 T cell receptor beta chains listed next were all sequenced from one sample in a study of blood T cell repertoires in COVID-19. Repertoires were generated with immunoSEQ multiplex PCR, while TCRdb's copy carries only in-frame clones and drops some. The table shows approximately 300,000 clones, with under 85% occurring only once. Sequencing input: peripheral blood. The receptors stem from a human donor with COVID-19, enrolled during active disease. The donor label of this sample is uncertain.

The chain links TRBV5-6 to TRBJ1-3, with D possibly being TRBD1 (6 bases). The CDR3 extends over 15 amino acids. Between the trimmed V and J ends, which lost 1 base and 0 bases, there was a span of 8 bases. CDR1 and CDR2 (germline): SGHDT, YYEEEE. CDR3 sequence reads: CASSLLTGSGNTIYF. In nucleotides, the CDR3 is TGTGCCAGCAGCTTGTTGACAGGCTCTGGAAACACCATATATTTT. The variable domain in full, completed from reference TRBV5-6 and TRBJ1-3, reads DAGVTQSPTHLIKTRGQQVTLRCSPKSGHDTVSWYQQALGQGPQFIFQYYEEEERQRGNFPDRFSGHQFPNYSSELNVNALLLGDSALYLCASSLLTGSGNTIYFGEGSWLTVV.

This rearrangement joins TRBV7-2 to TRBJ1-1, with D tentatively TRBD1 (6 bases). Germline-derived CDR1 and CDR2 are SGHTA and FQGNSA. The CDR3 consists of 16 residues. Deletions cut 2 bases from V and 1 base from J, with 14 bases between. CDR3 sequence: CASSLTPRGANTEAFF. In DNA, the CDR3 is TGTGCCAGCAGCTTAACCCCCCGGGGGGCGAACACTGAAGCTTTCTTT. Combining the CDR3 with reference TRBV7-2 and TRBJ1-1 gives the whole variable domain GAGVSQSPSNKVTEKGKDVELRCDPISGHTALYWYRQSLGQGLEFLIYFQGNSAPDKSGLPSDRFSAERTGGSVSTLTIQRTQQEDSAVYLCASSLTPRGANTEAFFGQGTRLTVV.

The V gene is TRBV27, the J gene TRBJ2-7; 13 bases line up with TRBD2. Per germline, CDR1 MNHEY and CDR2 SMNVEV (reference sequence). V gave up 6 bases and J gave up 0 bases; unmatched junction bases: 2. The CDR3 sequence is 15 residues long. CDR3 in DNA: TGTGCCAGCAGAAGGACTAGCGGGAGCTCCTACGAGCAGTACTTC. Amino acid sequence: CASRRTSGSSYEQYF.

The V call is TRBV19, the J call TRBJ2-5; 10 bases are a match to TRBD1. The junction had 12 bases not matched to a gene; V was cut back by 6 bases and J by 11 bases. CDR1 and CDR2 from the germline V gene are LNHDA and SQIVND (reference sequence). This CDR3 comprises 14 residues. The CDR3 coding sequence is TGTGCCAGTAGCGGGACAGGGGCCCCCTTGGGACAGTACTTC. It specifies CASSGTGAPLGQYF.

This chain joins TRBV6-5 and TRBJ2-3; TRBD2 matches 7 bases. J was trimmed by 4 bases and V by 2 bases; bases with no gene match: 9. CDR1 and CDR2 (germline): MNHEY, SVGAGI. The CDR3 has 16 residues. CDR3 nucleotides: TGTGCCAGCAGTTACGGCCTGGGGGGGTCGGCAGATACGCAGTATTTT. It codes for CASSYGLGGSADTQYF.

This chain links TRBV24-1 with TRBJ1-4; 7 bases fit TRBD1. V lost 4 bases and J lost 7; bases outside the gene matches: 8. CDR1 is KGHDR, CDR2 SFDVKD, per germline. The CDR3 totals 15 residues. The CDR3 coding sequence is TGTGCCACCAGTGACTCTACAGGGGCAAGTGAAAAACTGTTTTTT. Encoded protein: CATSDSTGASEKLFF.

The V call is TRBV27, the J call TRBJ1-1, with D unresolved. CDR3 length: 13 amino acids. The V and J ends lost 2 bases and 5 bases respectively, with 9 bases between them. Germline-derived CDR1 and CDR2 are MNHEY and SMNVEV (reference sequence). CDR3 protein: CASSLISGTEAFF. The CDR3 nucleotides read TGTGCCAGCAGTTTAATCTCCGGGACTGAAGCTTTCTTT.

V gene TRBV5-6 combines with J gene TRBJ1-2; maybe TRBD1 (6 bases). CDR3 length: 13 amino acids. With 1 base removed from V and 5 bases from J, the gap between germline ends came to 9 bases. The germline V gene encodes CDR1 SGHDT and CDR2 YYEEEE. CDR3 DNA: TGTGCCAGCAGCTTGTGGACAGATTATGGCTACACCTTC. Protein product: CASSLWTDYGYTF.

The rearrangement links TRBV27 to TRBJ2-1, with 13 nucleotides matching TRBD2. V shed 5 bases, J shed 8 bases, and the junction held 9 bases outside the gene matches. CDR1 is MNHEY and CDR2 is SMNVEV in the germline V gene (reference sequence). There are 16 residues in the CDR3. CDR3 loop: CASSPGLAGVLHEQFF. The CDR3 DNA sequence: TGTGCCAGCAGTCCCGGACTAGCGGGAGTGCTGCATGAGCAGTTCTTC.

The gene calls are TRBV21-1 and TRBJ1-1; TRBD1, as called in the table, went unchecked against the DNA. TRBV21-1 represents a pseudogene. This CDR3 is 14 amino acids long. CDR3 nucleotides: TGTGCCAGCAGCCTCTTTGGGGCGAACACTGAAGCTTTCTTT. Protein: CASSLFGANTEAFF.